This T cell receptor (beta chain) was recovered during a study of cytomegalovirus exposure and HLA in healthy donors. General study findings and limits: In a later analysis, a missense DCLRE1C variant was linked to TCR beta V- and J-gene trimming.

Primers included in the PCR were 60 Vbeta and 13 Jbeta primers. The assay was immunoSEQ multiplex PCR, and TCRdb's table has in-frame clones only and misses some. The table lists 200,000 to 250,000 clones, approximately 85% of them singletons. Germline V gene lookup returns CDR1 LNHDA and CDR2 SQIVND (reference sequence). This CDR3 has 15 amino acids. Losses at the gene ends were 1 base for V and 7 bases for J; bases not matched to a gene: 3. In the case of this clone: What it binds is unknown.

The receptor comes from a woman aged 40 to 50 in good health and CMV-seronegative. The sequenced material came from PBMCs. This chain connects TRBV19 to TRBJ2-1; the match to TRBD2 covers 11 bases. CDR3 in DNA: TGTGCCAGTAGTATAGCTAGCGGGAGGTCTAATGAGCAGTTCTTC. Its protein product is CASSIASGRSNEQFF.